The present T cell receptor beta chain was sequenced within a study of chemoradiotherapy in HPV16-positive cancers. This clone came up once. Its specificity is unknown. The CDR3 contains 13 residues. In germline, CDR1 is SGHAT, CDR2 FQNNGV. Trimming took 5 bases from V and 0 from J, leaving 7 bases between them. Measured with immunoSEQ multiplex PCR; TCRdb has only the in-frame clones, and not every one. Of 4,000 to 6,000 clones listed, over 70% are singletons. Study-level results: The functional HPV-specific definition rests on just two HPV16-positive patients.

The chain links TRBV11-2 to TRBJ1-1; D gene unclear. The sample here was tumor tissue, taken from a patient who underwent chemoradiotherapy. The source of this sequence is a human donor with HPV-associated anogenital cancer. The DNA of the CDR3 is TGTGCCAGCAGCACAACATTGAACACTGAAGCTTTCTTT. It codes for CASSTTLNTEAFF. Full variable domain (outside the CDR3, taken from reference TRBV11-2 and TRBJ1-1): EAGVAQSPRYKIIEKRQSVAFWCNPISGHATLYWYQQILGQGPKLLIQFQNNGVVDDSQLPKDRFSAERLKGVDSTLKIQPAKLEDSAVYLCASSTTLNTEAFFGQGTRLTVV.